Shown below are 11 T cell receptor beta chains from a single sample sequenced in a study of T-cell reconstitution after alpha-beta-depleted transplantation in children. It was with unique molecular identifiers that the TCRbeta library was prepared. TCRdb passed the PCR reads through MiXCR, listing each CDR3 protein once. The sample holds about 640,000 distinct CDR3 sequences, over 15% seen once. Sequencing was performed on PBMCs from the stem cell graft donor, taken from the stem cell graft. These receptors all stem from a human donor who donated a stem cell graft to a child with acute myeloid leukemia.

V is TRBV13 and J is TRBJ2-5; D may be TRBD1 or TRBD2 (7 bases each). Germline CDR1 and CDR2: PRHDT and FYEKMQ (reference sequence). The CDR3 runs 15 residues. The germline V and J ends were trimmed by 8 bases and 1 base, with 17 bases remaining between them. CDR3 sequence (DNA): TGTGCCAGCGGATGGAGCGGGGACAGCCAAGAGACCCAGTACTTC. It is translated as CASGWSGDSQETQYF.

The J gene is TRBJ2-5, the V gene TRBV30; D gene uncertain. This CDR3 is 12 amino acids long. Germline V gives CDR1 GTSNPN, CDR2 SVGIG (reference sequence). V lost 1 base and J lost 1, with 4 bases in between. The CDR3 loop is CAWSAPQETQYF. The DNA of the CDR3 is TGTGCCTGGAGTGCACCCCAAGAGACCCAGTACTTC.

This clonotype appeared many times. V usage is TRBV27 and J usage is TRBJ2-3; D not certain. Trimming pared 7 bases from V and 5 bases from J, leaving 10 bases between. The CDR3 length is 12 residues. Germline V gene data show CDR1 as MNHEY and CDR2 as SMNVEV (reference sequence). The CDR3 DNA sequence: TGTGCCAGCAAGCGTGACCGAGATACGCAGTATTTT. Amino acids: CASKRDRDTQYF.

This clonotype has more than one count but fewer than ten. This chain links TRBV6-4 with TRBJ2-7; 7 nucleotides agree with TRBD1. The CDR3 loop spans 18 amino acids. J lost 6 bases, V lost 8 bases, and 25 bases had no gene match. Germline CDR1 and CDR2: MRHNA and SNTAGT. CDR3: CASGRSPFRDSASGEQYF. The DNA for the CDR3 is TGTGCCAGCGGACGATCTCCTTTCCGGGACAGCGCTTCAGGCGAGCAGTACTTC.

This chain connects TRBV7-2 to TRBJ2-5, with 8 bases lining up with TRBD2. V shed 0 bases and J 7 bases; nucleotides not matched to a gene: 10. Germline V gene lookup returns CDR1 SGHTA and CDR2 FQGNSA. The CDR3 has 16 residues. As DNA, the CDR3 is TGTGCCAGCAGCTTAGCCGGGGGGGCCCTTCCAGGGACCCAGTACTTC. Translation: CASSLAGGALPGTQYF.

There are a few counts of this clonotype. This sequence joins TRBV12-3 or TRBV12-4 and TRBJ1-5; possible D gene TRBD1, 6 bases. CDR3 length: 14 amino acids. V lost 6 bases and J 3 bases, leaving 12 bases between the germline ends. The CDR3 DNA sequence: TGTGCCAGCAGCGACAGGCGGGTCAATCAGCCCCAGCATTTT. Amino acids: CASSDRRVNQPQHF.

This clonotype appeared many times. V is TRBV29-1 and J is TRBJ2-2, with TRBD1 as a possible D gene (5 bases). From germline, CDR1 is SQVTM and CDR2 ANQGSEA. CDR3 length: 12 residues. The germline V and J ends were trimmed by 6 bases and 8 bases, with 13 bases remaining between them. The CDR3 sequence: CSVRGAGGELFF. As DNA, the CDR3 is TGCAGCGTAAGGGGCGCCGGAGGGGAGCTGTTTTTT.

This clonotype came up a few times. A much more abundant neighbour one base away suggests this may be a read error. The chain carries TRBV7-9 and TRBJ2-1, with D possibly called TRBD1 or TRBD2 (5 bases each). Trimming took 2 bases from V and 0 from J, leaving 8 bases between them. CDR1 is SEHNR, CDR2 FQNEAQ, per germline (reference sequence). The CDR3 extends over 15 amino acids. The CDR3 is CASSLKGSSYNEQFF. CDR3 sequence (DNA): TGTGCCAGCAGCTTAAAGGGGAGCTCCTACAATGAGCAGTTCTTC. Full variable domain (remainder filled in from reference TRBV7-9 and TRBJ2-1): DTGVSQNPRHKITKRGQNVTFRCDPISEHNRLYWYRQTLGQGPEFLTYFQNEAQLEKSRLLSDRFSAERPKGSFSTLEIQRTEQGDSAMYLCASSLKGSSYNEQFFGPGTRLTVL.

In its sample, this clonotype was seen a few times. V is TRBV6-1 and J is TRBJ2-1; 14 bases map to TRBD2. The CDR3 consists of 17 residues. Germline trimming cut 5 bases from V and 4 bases from J; bases unmatched to any gene: 7. Germline CDR1 reads MNHNS; CDR2 reads SASEGT. Here the CDR3 reads CASSRLAGGPYYNEQFF. The CDR3 coding sequence is TGTGCCAGCAGTAGACTAGCGGGGGGGCCCTATTACAATGAGCAGTTCTTC.

This clonotype came up once. CDR3 region: CASSYDGAGNTIYF. For the CDR3, the DNA is TGTGCCAGCAGTTACGACGGGGCTGGAAACACCATATATTTT. This chain uses TRBV6-2 or TRBV6-3 with TRBJ1-3; D is unclear. Germline CDR1 is MNHEY and CDR2 is SVGEGT. The CDR3 contains 14 residues. The V end was cut by 2 bases, the J end by 2 bases, with 7 bases between.

This clonotype has ten or more counts. The genes are TRBV5-6 and TRBJ2-3, with 7 bases fitting TRBD2. The junction had 10 bases not matched to a gene; V was cut back by 4 bases and J by 2 bases. The CDR3 is 16 amino acids. The germline V gene has CDR1 SGHDT and CDR2 YYEEEE. In DNA, the CDR3 is TGTGCCAGCAGCCCGGAGGTCGGGGGGACCACAGATACGCAGTATTTT. The encoded protein is CASSPEVGGTTDTQYF.